This T cell receptor beta chain was captured by sequencing in a study of T cells in tumors after PD-1 blockade. In the study overall: Some patients also took daily vismodegib 150 mg during anti-PD-1 treatment. Study results and caveats: Peripheral recruitment is suggested, as some novel exhausted tumor clones were in pre-treatment blood.

V was clipped by 5 bases and J by 5 bases; unmatched bases: 8. Per the germline V gene, CDR1 is MDHEN and CDR2 is SYDVKM. The CDR3 spans 15 residues. Generated by immunoSEQ multiplex PCR, the TCRdb table keeps only in-frame clones and is missing some. Of about 35,000 clones in the sample, over 75% were seen once. Note on this clone: Its cognate antigen is unknown.

The sequencing used PBMCs, collected before anti-PD-1 treatment. The clonotype originates from a human donor with basal cell carcinoma. The chain employs TRBV28 and TRBJ1-4; TRBD1 aligns across 7 bases. The CDR3 DNA follows: TGTGCCAGCAGTCCTGGACAGGCAAGGAATGAAAAACTGTTTTTT. As protein: CASSPGQARNEKLFF.